This is a list of T cell receptor beta chains from one sample in a study of T cells after yellow fever vaccination. Each CDR3 protein is one row after TCRdb ran MiXCR on the 5' RACE reads. The repertoire holds 95,000 to 150,000 distinct CDR3 sequences, with 13% to 15% as singletons. Sample: CD8+ T cells sorted from PBMCs, taken 5 days after the yellow fever booster vaccination. These receptors were obtained from a man younger than 30 who received the YFV17D yellow fever vaccine. The CDR3 runs from the conserved cysteine through the conserved F or W. A D gene is named only where the DNA matches it firmly. Some rows mark clone size as missing; the rest say once, few, many or name a class of expanded clone.

many	TRBV4-2	TRBJ2-3	14	-	CASSQRLFPDTQYF	TGTGCCAGCAGCCAACGGCTATTCCCAGATACGCAGTATTTT
few	TRBV30	TRBJ2-1	14	-	CAWMSRTLLEEQFF	TGTGCCTGGATGTCCCGGACCCTCCTTGAGGAGCAGTTCTTC
-	TRBV5-6	TRBJ2-3	19	TRBD2	CASSSTSGGVRLSTDTQYF	TGTGCCAGCAGCTCGACTAGCGGGGGGGTTAGGTTAAGCACAGATACGCAGTATTTT
-	TRBV20-1	TRBJ2-7	16	-	CSARDMEGPQSYEQYF	TGCAGTGCTAGAGATATGGAGGGGCCCCAATCCTACGAGCAGTACTTC
few	TRBV6-2/TRBV6-3	TRBJ1-1	13	-	CASSSVPNTEAFF	TGTGCCAGCAGTAGCGTCCCGAACACTGAAGCTTTCTTT
many	TRBV12-3/TRBV12-4	TRBJ1-5	13	-	CASSLGGSQPQHF	TGTGCCAGCAGTTTAGGAGGGTCCCAGCCCCAGCATTTT
-	TRBV2	TRBJ2-1	11	-	CASSELSEQFF	TGTGCCAGCAGTGAACTGAGTGAGCAGTTCTTC
-	TRBV10-3	TRBJ2-1	15	TRBD1	CAISARDRGYNEQFF	TGTGCCATCAGTGCCCGGGACAGGGGCTACAATGAGCAGTTCTTC
few	TRBV7-9	TRBJ2-3	16	TRBD1	CAGSSSTGTGGDTQYF	TGTGCCGGGTCCTCCTCGACCGGGACAGGGGGAGATACGCAGTATTTT
few	TRBV20-1	TRBJ2-1	11	-	CSAARGVGQFF	TGCAGTGCAGCAAGGGGGGTAGGGCAGTTCTTC
-	TRBV11-2	TRBJ1-6	15	-	CASAEVADMNSPLHF	TGTGCCAGCGCCGAGGTAGCAGACATGAATTCACCCCTCCACTTT
many	TRBV9	TRBJ2-1	15	TRBD2	CASSPYVAGGGEQFF	TGTGCCAGCAGCCCCTACGTAGCGGGGGGGGGTGAGCAGTTCTTC
-	TRBV4-1	TRBJ1-1	14	-	CASSQGGLNTEAFF	TGCGCCAGCAGCCAGGGAGGGCTGAACACTGAAGCTTTCTTT
-	TRBV7-9	TRBJ2-1	16	-	CASSLPRVGAYNEQFF	TGTGCCAGCAGCTTACCCCGGGTCGGAGCCTACAATGAGCAGTTCTTC
-	TRBV28	TRBJ2-5	15	-	CASSFSQGLRETQYF	TGTGCCAGCAGTTTCAGCCAGGGTTTGCGAGAGACCCAGTACTTC
-	TRBV7-9	TRBJ1-2	15	-	CASSYAGGQNYGYTF	TGTGCCAGCAGTTACGCCGGTGGACAGAACTATGGCTACACCTTC
-	TRBV7-9	TRBJ2-5	15	TRBD2	CASSFGELARETQYF	TGTGCCAGCAGCTTCGGTGAACTAGCGCGGGAGACCCAGTACTTC
few	TRBV9	TRBJ1-4	16	-	CASSAGARLTNEKLFF	TGTGCCAGCAGCGCAGGGGCCAGATTAACTAATGAAAAACTGTTTTTT
-	TRBV29-1	TRBJ1-1	11	-	CSVGAGTTEFF	-
-	TRBV9	TRBJ2-3	14	-	CASSVVDITDTQYF	TGTGCCAGCAGCGTAGTCGACATCACAGATACGCAGTATTTT
-	TRBV5-4	TRBJ2-3	17	-	CASSLGAPGAFTDTQYF	TGTGCCAGCAGCTTGGGCGCCCCGGGGGCATTCACAGATACGCAGTATTTT
-	TRBV12-3/TRBV12-4	TRBJ2-7	13	-	CASSFGYLYEQYF	TGTGCCAGCAGTTTCGGCTACCTGTACGAGCAGTACTTC
-	TRBV4-1	TRBJ1-1	15	-	CASSPLGAANTEAFF	TGCGCCAGCAGCCCCCTGGGAGCGGCGAACACTGAAGCTTTCTTT
once	TRBV27	TRBJ1-1	17	-	CASSARGGPISYTEAFF	TGTGCCAGCAGTGCCCGGGGGGGCCCTATTTCGTACACTGAAGCTTTCTTT
many	TRBV27	TRBJ2-5	16	TRBD2	CASSLSASGGGETQYF	TGTGCCAGCAGTTTATCGGCTAGCGGGGGCGGGGAGACCCAGTACTTC
few	TRBV7-8	TRBJ1-1	16	-	CASSPAQRGEGREAFF	TGTGCCAGCAGCCCCGCCCAAAGGGGCGAAGGACGGGAAGCTTTCTTT
few	TRBV13	TRBJ1-1	20	-	CASSALYGTPWGFKDTEAFF	TGTGCCAGCAGCGCACTCTACGGGACCCCATGGGGCTTCAAGGACACTGAAGCTTTCTTT
few	TRBV4-3	TRBJ1-1	13	-	CASSQDRNTEAFF	TGCGCCAGCAGCCAAGACAGGAACACTGAAGCTTTCTTT
-	TRBV7-2	TRBJ1-6	15	TRBD1	CASSPIGGGWSPLHF	TGTGCCAGCAGCCCCATAGGGGGCGGTTGGTCACCCCTCCACTTT
many	TRBV7-3	TRBJ2-2	13	-	CASSSRGARELFF	TGTGCCAGCAGCTCGAGGGGGGCGAGGGAGCTGTTTTTT
few	TRBV5-6	TRBJ2-2	17	TRBD2	CASSLPSGGRYTGELFF	TGTGCCAGCAGCTTGCCTAGCGGGGGACGCTACACCGGGGAGCTGTTTTTT
many	TRBV3-1	TRBJ2-5	17	-	CASSQGVAHIYGVGKYF	TGTGCCAGCAGCCAAGGGGTGGCACACATCTACGGGGTGGGGAAGTACTTC
-	TRBV7-6	TRBJ1-6	13	-	CASSFNKDSPLHF	TGTGCCAGCAGCTTTAACAAGGATTCACCCCTCCACTTT
-	TRBV20-1	TRBJ2-5	10	-	CSARSGAQYF	TGCAGTGCTAGATCTGGCGCCCAGTACTTC
many	TRBV5-6	TRBJ2-3	16	TRBD2	CASSLAVAGVSDTQYF	TGTGCCAGCAGCTTGGCGGTAGCGGGGGTGTCAGATACGCAGTATTTT
-	TRBV7-9	TRBJ1-1	14	-	CASSTAGVSTEAFF	TGTGCCAGCAGCACAGCTGGGGTATCCACTGAAGCTTTCTTT
-	TRBV6-5	TRBJ1-1	13	TRBD1	CASSWTGATEAFF	TGTGCCAGCAGTTGGACAGGGGCCACTGAAGCTTTCTTT
many	TRBV10-1	TRBJ2-2	13	-	CASSYGVTGELFF	TGCGCCAGCAGTTATGGGGTCACCGGGGAGCTGTTTTTT
few	TRBV29-1	TRBJ2-1	14	-	CSVDHLDYVNEQFF	TGCAGCGTTGACCATCTGGACTACGTAAATGAGCAGTTCTTC
-	TRBV12-3/TRBV12-4	TRBJ1-2	13	-	CASSFEVAYGYTF	TGTGCCAGCAGTTTCGAGGTTGCCTATGGCTACACCTTC
-	TRBV27	TRBJ2-7	13	-	CASSIRTGYEQYF	TGTGCCAGCAGTATCCGGACTGGCTACGAGCAGTACTTC
many	TRBV6-2/TRBV6-3	TRBJ1-1	13	TRBD1	CASSYGTATEAFF	TGTGCCAGCAGTTACGGGACAGCGACTGAAGCTTTCTTT
few	TRBV11-2	TRBJ2-7	15	-	CASSFVDSFSYEQYF	TGTGCCAGCAGCTTCGTGGACAGTTTCTCCTACGAGCAGTACTTC
many	TRBV7-2	TRBJ2-3	15	TRBD1	CASSSSGGIGDTQYF	TGTGCCAGCAGCTCATCAGGGGGAATCGGAGATACGCAGTATTTT
-	TRBV12-3/TRBV12-4	TRBJ2-1	14	-	CASSLTGFYNEQFF	TGTGCCAGCAGTTTAACCGGGTTCTACAATGAGCAGTTCTTC
few	TRBV15	TRBJ2-5	15	TRBD1	CATSRDRGTGWTQYF	TGTGCCACCAGCAGAGATCGAGGGACAGGGTGGACCCAGTACTTC
few	TRBV11-2	TRBJ1-4	16	-	CASSFTREGKNEKLFF	TGTGCCAGCAGCTTTACCCGGGAGGGGAAGAATGAAAAACTGTTTTTT
few	TRBV18	TRBJ1-5	16	-	CASSPRNSLSNQPQHF	TGTGCCAGCTCACCACGGAACAGCCTGAGCAATCAGCCCCAGCATTTT
-	TRBV20-1	TRBJ1-1	13	-	CSARDREVTEAFF	TGCAGTGCTAGAGATAGGGAGGTGACTGAAGCTTTCTTT
-	TRBV6-2/TRBV6-3	TRBJ2-7	16	TRBD1	CASSYPHDRGGYEQYF	TGTGCCAGCAGTTACCCCCACGACAGGGGAGGCTACGAGCAGTACTTC
-	TRBV6-2/TRBV6-3	TRBJ2-3	17	TRBD2	CASSYSTSGGALDTQYF	TGTGCCAGCAGTTACTCGACTAGCGGGGGGGCCTTAGATACGCAGTATTTT
-	TRBV15	TRBJ2-5	14	-	CATSRDEDTETQYF	TGTGCCACCAGCAGAGACGAGGACACGGAGACCCAGTACTTC